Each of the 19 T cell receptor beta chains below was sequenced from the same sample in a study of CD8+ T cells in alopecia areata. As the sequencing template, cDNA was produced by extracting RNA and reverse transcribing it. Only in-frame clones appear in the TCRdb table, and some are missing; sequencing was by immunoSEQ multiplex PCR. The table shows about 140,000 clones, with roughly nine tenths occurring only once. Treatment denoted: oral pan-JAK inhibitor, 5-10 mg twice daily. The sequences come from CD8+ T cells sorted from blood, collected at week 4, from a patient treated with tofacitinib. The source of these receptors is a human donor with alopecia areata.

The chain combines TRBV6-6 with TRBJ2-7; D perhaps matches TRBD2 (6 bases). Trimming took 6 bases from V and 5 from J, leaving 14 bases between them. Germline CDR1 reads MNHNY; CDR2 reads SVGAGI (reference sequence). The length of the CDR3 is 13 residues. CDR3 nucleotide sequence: TGTGCCAGCAGCTATTCCGGGAGCAACGAGCAGTACTTC. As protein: CASSYSGSNEQYF.

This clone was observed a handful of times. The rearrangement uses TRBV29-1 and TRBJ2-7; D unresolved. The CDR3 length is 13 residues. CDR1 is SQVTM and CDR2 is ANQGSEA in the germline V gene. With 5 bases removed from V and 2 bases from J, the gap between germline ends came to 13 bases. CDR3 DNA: TGCAGCGTTAATCTCCCTAGTACCTACGAGCAGTACTTC. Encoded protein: CSVNLPSTYEQYF.

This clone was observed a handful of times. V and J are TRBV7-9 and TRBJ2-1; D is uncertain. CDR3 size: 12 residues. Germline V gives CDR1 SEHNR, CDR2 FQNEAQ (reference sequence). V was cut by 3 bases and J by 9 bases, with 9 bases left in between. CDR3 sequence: CASSLSTAEQFF. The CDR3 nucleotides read TGTGCCAGCAGCTTGTCGACGGCTGAGCAGTTCTTC. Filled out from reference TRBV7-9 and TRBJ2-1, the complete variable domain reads DTGVSQNPRHKITKRGQNVTFRCDPISEHNRLYWYRQTLGQGPEFLTYFQNEAQLEKSRLLSDRFSAERPKGSFSTLEIQRTEQGDSAMYLCASSLSTAEQFFGPGTRLTVL.

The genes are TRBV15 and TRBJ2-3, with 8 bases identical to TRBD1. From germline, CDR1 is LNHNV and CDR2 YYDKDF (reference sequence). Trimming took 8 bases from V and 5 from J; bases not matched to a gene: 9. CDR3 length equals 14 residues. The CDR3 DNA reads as TGTGCCACCGGGTCCGGGACAGGAATAGATACGCAGTATTTT. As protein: CATGSGTGIDTQYF.

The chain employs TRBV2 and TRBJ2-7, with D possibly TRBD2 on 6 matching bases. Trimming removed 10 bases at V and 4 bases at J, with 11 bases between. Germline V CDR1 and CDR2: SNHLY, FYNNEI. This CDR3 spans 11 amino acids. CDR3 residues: CATRDFYEQYF. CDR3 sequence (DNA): TGTGCCACCAGGGACTTTTACGAGCAGTACTTC.

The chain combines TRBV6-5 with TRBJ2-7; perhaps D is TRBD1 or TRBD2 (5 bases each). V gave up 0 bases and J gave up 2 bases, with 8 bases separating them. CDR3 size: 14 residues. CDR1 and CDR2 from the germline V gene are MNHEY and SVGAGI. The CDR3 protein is CASSYSGTAYEQYF. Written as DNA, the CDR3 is TGTGCCAGCAGTTACTCCGGGACCGCCTACGAGCAGTACTTC.

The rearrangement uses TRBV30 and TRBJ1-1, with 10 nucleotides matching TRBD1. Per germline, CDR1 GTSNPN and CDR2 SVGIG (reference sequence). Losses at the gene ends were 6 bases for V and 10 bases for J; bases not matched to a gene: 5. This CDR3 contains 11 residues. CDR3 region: CACDRGQGAFF. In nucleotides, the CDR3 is TGTGCCTGCGACAGGGGGCAAGGAGCTTTCTTT.

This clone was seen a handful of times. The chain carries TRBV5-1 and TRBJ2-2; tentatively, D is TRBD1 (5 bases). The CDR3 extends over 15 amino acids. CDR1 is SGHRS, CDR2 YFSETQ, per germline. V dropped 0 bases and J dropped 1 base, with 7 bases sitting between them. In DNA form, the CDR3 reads TGCGCCAGCAGCTTGGTACAGGAGAACACCGGGGAGCTGTTTTTT. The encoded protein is CASSLVQENTGELFF.

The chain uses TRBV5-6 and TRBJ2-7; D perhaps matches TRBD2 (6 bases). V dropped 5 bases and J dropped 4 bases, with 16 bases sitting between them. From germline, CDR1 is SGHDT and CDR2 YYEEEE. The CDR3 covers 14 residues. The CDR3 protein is CASSPVRGMYEQYF. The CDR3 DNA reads TGTGCCAGCAGTCCTGTGCGGGGCATGTACGAGCAGTACTTC. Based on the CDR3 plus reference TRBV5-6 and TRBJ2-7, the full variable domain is DAGVTQSPTHLIKTRGQQVTLRCSPKSGHDTVSWYQQALGQGPQFIFQYYEEEERQRGNFPDRFSGHQFPNYSSELNVNALLLGDSALYLCASSPVRGMYEQYFGPGTRLTVT.

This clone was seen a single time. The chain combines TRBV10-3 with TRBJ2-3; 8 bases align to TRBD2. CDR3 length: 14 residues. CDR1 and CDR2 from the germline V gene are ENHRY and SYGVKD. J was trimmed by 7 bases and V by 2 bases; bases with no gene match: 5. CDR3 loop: CAISEDGRGNTQYF. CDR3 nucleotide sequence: TGTGCCATCAGTGAGGACGGGAGGGGGAATACGCAGTATTTT.

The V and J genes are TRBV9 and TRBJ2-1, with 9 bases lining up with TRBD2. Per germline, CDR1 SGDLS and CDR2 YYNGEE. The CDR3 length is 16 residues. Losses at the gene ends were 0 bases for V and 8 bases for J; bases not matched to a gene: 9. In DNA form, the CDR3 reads TGTGCCAGCAGCGTAGTGTGGGCTAGCGGGACAGATGAGCAGTTCTTC. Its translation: CASSVVWASGTDEQFF.

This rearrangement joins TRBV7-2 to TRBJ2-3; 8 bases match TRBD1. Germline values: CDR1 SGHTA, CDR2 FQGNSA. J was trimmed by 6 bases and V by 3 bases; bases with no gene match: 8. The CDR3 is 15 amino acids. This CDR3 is CASSFLPGGRDTQYF. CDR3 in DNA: TGTGCCAGCAGCTTCCTCCCAGGGGGCAGGGATACGCAGTATTTT. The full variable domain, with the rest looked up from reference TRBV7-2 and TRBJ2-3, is GAGVSQSPSNKVTEKGKDVELRCDPISGHTALYWYRQSLGQGLEFLIYFQGNSAPDKSGLPSDRFSAERTGGSVSTLTIQRTQQEDSAVYLCASSFLPGGRDTQYFGPGTRLTVL.

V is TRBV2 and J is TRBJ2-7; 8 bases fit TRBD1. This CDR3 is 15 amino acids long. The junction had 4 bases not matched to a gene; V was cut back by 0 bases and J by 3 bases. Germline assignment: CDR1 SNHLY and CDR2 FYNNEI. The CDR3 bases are TGTGCCAGCAGTGAAGCGCTGGGACAGGACTACGAGCAGTACTTC. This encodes CASSEALGQDYEQYF.

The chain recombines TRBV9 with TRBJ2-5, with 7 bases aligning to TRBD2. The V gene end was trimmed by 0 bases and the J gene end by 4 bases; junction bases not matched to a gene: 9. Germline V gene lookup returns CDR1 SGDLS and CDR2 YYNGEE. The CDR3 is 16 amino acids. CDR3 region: CASSVADGGSRETQYF. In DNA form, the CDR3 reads TGTGCCAGCAGCGTAGCTGACGGGGGGAGTCGAGAGACCCAGTACTTC.

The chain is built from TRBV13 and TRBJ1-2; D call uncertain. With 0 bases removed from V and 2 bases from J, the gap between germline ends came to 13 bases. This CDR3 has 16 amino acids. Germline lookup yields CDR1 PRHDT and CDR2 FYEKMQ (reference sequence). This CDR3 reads CASSLGWSRNNYGYTF. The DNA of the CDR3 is TGTGCCAGCAGCTTAGGGTGGAGCAGGAACAACTATGGCTACACCTTC.

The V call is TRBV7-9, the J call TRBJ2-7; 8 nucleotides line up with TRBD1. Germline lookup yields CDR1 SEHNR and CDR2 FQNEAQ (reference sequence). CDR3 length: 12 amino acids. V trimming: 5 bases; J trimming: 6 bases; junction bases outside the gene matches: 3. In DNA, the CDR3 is TGTGCCAGCAGCCAGGACAGGGTCGAGCAGTACTTC. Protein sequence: CASSQDRVEQYF.

The CDR3 region has the DNA TGTGCCAGCAGCCAACTAGAGACTACCACAGATACGCAGTATTTT. Translated: CASSQLETTTDTQYF. J is TRBJ2-3 and V is TRBV14; D is possibly TRBD2 (5 bases). The V gene lost 2 bases and the J gene lost 2 bases, with 11 bases spanning the gap. The germline V gene has CDR1 SGHDN and CDR2 FVKESK. This CDR3 is 15 amino acids long.

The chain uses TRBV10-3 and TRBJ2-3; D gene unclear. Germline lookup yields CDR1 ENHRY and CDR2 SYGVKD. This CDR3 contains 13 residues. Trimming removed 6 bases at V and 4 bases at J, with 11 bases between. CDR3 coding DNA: TGTGCCATCAGCCCGGATTACCCAGATACGCAGTATTTT. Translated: CAISPDYPDTQYF.

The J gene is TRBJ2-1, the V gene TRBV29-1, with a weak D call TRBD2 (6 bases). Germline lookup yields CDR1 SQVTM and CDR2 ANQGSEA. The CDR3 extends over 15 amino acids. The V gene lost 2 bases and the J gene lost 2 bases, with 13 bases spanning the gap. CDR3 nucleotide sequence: TGCAGCGTTGAACATCCGGGGGTAGCCTACAATGAGCAGTTCTTC. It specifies CSVEHPGVAYNEQFF.